This T cell receptor beta chain is drawn from a study of T-cell memory formation after mild COVID-19. TCRdb analysed the 5' RACE reads with MiXCR anew, one entry per CDR3 protein. The sample contains 350,000 to 500,000 distinct CDR3 sequences, around 17% of which appear only once. From germline, CDR1 is MNHEY and CDR2 SVGAGI. V lost 2 bases, J lost 2 bases, and 15 bases lay in between. CDR3 length: 16 amino acids. The source of this sequence is a man aged 18 to 30 who had mild COVID-19 (a few samples of this study predate the infection). Cell type and time point are not known. The chain is built from TRBV6-5 and TRBJ2-5, with D perhaps TRBD1 (6 bases). Sequenced input: PBMCs or a T cell subset sorted from them (not recorded which). The CDR3 region is CASSYTVRGLQETQYF. Written as DNA, the CDR3 is TGTGCCAGCAGTTACACGGTCAGGGGATTACAAGAGACCCAGTACTTC.